One and the same sample provided the 20 T cell receptor beta chains below, sequenced in a study of blood T cell repertoires in COVID-19. Repertoires were generated with immunoSEQ multiplex PCR, while TCRdb's copy carries only in-frame clones and drops some. The data contain around 100,000 clones, around nine tenths of them singletons. Sequenced: peripheral blood. These receptors originate from a woman older than 75 with acute or convalescent COVID-19.

The V call is TRBV5-8, the J call TRBJ1-4, with a weak D call TRBD1 (5 bases). The CDR3 is 15 amino acids. CDR1 is SGHTS, CDR2 YDEGEE, per germline. V was cut by 1 base and J by 4 bases, with 11 bases left in between. The CDR3 nucleotides are TGTGCCAGCAGCTTGAGGGGATCAATTAATGAAAAACTGTTTTTT. The encoded protein is CASSLRGSINEKLFF.

The J gene is TRBJ1-5, the V gene TRBV27; no reliable D call. Trimming took off 4 bases at V and 0 bases at J, with 7 bases between the two ends. CDR3 length: 14 amino acids. Germline V gene sequence: CDR1 MNHEY, CDR2 SMNVEV (reference sequence). CDR3 sequence (DNA): TGTGCCAGCAGTTCCTTCCTTAGCAATCAGCCCCAGCATTTT. Encoded protein: CASSSFLSNQPQHF.

The chain is built from TRBV9 and TRBJ2-3; 11 bases map to TRBD2. V was pared by 3 bases and J by 2 bases, with 8 bases of the junction left unmatched. Looked up from germline, CDR1 is SGDLS and CDR2 is YYNGEE. The CDR3 sequence is 17 residues long. CDR3 nucleotides: TGTGCCAGCAGCGCGGGCGGTAGCGGGAGGGCCACAGATACGCAGTATTTT. It yields the protein CASSAGGSGRATDTQYF. Variable domain in full (rest from reference TRBV9 and TRBJ2-3): DSGVTQTPKHLITATGQRVTLRCSPRSGDLSVYWYQQSLDQGLQFLIQYYNGEERAKGNILERFSAQQFPDLHSELNLSSLELGDSALYFCASSAGGSGRATDTQYFGPGTRLTVL.

The chain carries TRBV9 and TRBJ1-2; 8 positions agree with TRBD1. The CDR3 covers 17 residues. Germline V CDR1 and CDR2: SGDLS, YYNGEE. Trimming removed 4 bases from V and 4 bases from J; junction bases left unmatched: 15. For the CDR3, the DNA is TGTGCCAGCAGCCCAGCTAAACTACGACAGGGGAGCTATGGCTACACCTTC. Its protein is CASSPAKLRQGSYGYTF.

The chain couples TRBV4-3 to TRBJ1-1; TRBD1 might be the D (5 bases). V gave up 0 bases and J gave up 5 bases, with 10 bases separating them. The length of the CDR3 is 14 residues. Germline loops: CDR1 LGHNA, CDR2 YSLEER. CDR3 in amino acids: CASSQEAQGTEAFF. The CDR3 DNA reads TGCGCCAGCAGCCAAGAGGCGCAGGGTACTGAAGCTTTCTTT.

The V gene is TRBV5-1, the J gene TRBJ2-2, with D unclear. Germline assignment: CDR1 SGHRS and CDR2 YFSETQ. The CDR3 is 14 amino acids. V was clipped by 3 bases and J by 5 bases, with 11 bases between them. For the CDR3, the DNA is TGCGCCAGCAGCTCTTCAGGTTTTACCGGGGAGCTGTTTTTT. Translation: CASSSSGFTGELFF.

The chain joins TRBV5-4 to TRBJ1-2; TRBD1 agrees at 8 bases. This CDR3 comprises 16 residues. After removal of 4 bases from V and 5 bases from J, the junction contained 13 bases not matched to a gene. Germline V CDR1 and CDR2: SGHNT, YYREEE (reference sequence). The chain's CDR3 is CASSREPRTGLYGYTF. The CDR3 DNA sequence: TGTGCCAGCAGCCGAGAACCCCGGACAGGGCTTTATGGCTACACCTTC.

The V call is TRBV5-1, the J call TRBJ1-1; D remains unclear. Germline loops: CDR1 SGHRS, CDR2 YFSETQ. The CDR3 covers 13 residues. V was trimmed by 4 bases and J by 0 bases, leaving 7 bases between them. CDR3 loop: CASSGSMNTEAFF. The CDR3 DNA reads TGCGCCAGCAGCGGTAGTATGAACACTGAAGCTTTCTTT.

The genes are TRBV7-9 and TRBJ2-1; no firm D call. The V end was cut by 0 bases, the J end by 9 bases, with 18 bases between. CDR1 is SEHNR, CDR2 FQNEAQ, per germline (reference sequence). This CDR3 has 16 amino acids. The CDR3 sequence: CASSLAEAGILSEQFF. The CDR3 DNA reads as TGTGCCAGCAGCTTAGCCGAGGCTGGAATATTAAGTGAGCAGTTCTTC.

The gene calls are TRBV9 and TRBJ1-3; no clear D. Deletions cut 3 bases from V and 0 bases from J, with 13 bases between. The CDR3 spans 16 residues. Germline V gives CDR1 SGDLS, CDR2 YYNGEE. CDR3: CASSAPGHISGNTIYF. The CDR3 DNA is TGTGCCAGCAGCGCCCCGGGTCATATCTCTGGAAACACCATATATTTT.

The V call is TRBV11-2, the J call TRBJ2-3, with 13 positions matching TRBD2. V shed 5 bases and J 5 bases; nucleotides not matched to a gene: 13. CDR1 is SGHAT and CDR2 is FQNNGV in the germline V gene. The CDR3 has 18 amino acids. The CDR3 DNA follows: TGTGCCAGCAGCCTACAGGGGTTGACTAGCGGGGGGAGAGATACGCAGTATTTT. Amino acid sequence: CASSLQGLTSGGRDTQYF.

CDR3 DNA: TGTGCCAGTATGAAACAGAGCTCCTATAATTCACCCCTCCACTTT. Encoded protein: CASMKQSSYNSPLHF. J is TRBJ1-6 and V is TRBV19; D unclear. With 7 bases removed from V and 0 bases from J, the gap between germline ends came to 10 bases. The CDR3 length is 15 residues. The germline CDR1 and CDR2 sequences are LNHDA and SQIVND (reference sequence). The variable domain in full, with the rest retrieved from reference TRBV19 and TRBJ1-6, is DGGITQSPKYLFRKEGQNVTLSCEQNLNHDAMYWYRQDPGQGLRLIYYSQIVNDFQKGDIAEGYSVSREKKESFPLTVTSAQKNPTAFYLCASMKQSSYNSPLHFGNGTRLTVT.

This rearrangement joins TRBV11-2 to TRBJ2-3; no definite D call. V was clipped by 0 bases and J by 2 bases, with 9 bases between them. This CDR3 spans 15 amino acids. CDR1 and CDR2 from the germline V gene are SGHAT and FQNNGV. This CDR3 reads CASSLDLGSTDTQYF. The CDR3 DNA is TGTGCCAGCAGCTTAGACCTCGGGTCCACAGATACGCAGTATTTT.

The V and J genes are TRBV5-1 and TRBJ1-2, with D hard to call. The germline V and J ends were trimmed by 0 bases and 8 bases, with 17 bases remaining between them. This CDR3 is 15 amino acids long. Looked up from germline, CDR1 is SGHRS and CDR2 is YFSETQ. DNA for the CDR3: TGCGCCAGCAGCTTGGCGGGTGTCCCCCGTAGCGGCTACACCTTC. Amino acid sequence: CASSLAGVPRSGYTF.

The chain employs TRBV5-4 and TRBJ2-2; D is undetermined. Germline-derived CDR1 and CDR2 are SGHNT and YYREEE (reference sequence). CDR3 length: 12 amino acids. Deletions cut 2 bases from V and 7 bases from J, with 6 bases between. CDR3 loop: CASSFSIGELFF. As DNA, the CDR3 is TGTGCCAGCAGCTTTTCAATCGGGGAGCTGTTTTTT.

This clone was observed a few times. The chain recombines TRBV6-5 with TRBJ1-5; D might be TRBD1 (6 bases). CDR3 length: 13 residues. V was shortened by 6 bases and J by 5 bases, with 11 bases between the two germline ends. Germline CDR1 is MNHEY and CDR2 is SVGAGI. The CDR3 reads CASRNQGYQPQHF. The CDR3 DNA follows: TGTGCCAGCAGAAACCAGGGGTATCAGCCCCAGCATTTT.

The V call is TRBV27, the J call TRBJ2-2, with a weak D call TRBD1 (7 bases). This CDR3 region has 17 residues. Per the germline V gene, CDR1 is MNHEY and CDR2 is SMNVEV (reference sequence). The V gene lost 6 bases and the J gene lost 1 base, with 18 bases spanning the gap. CDR3 bases: TGTGCCAGCAGCTCCCAGGGGGGCCAGGGGAACACCGGGGAGCTGTTTTTT. This encodes CASSSQGGQGNTGELFF.

This chain links TRBV9 with TRBJ2-1; TRBD2 is a possible D gene (6 bases). CDR1 is SGDLS, CDR2 YYNGEE, per germline. Trimming cost V 0 bases and J 1 base, with 8 bases left between them. The CDR3 runs 15 residues. CDR3 sequence: CASSVGSGSYNEQFF. The CDR3, as DNA: TGTGCCAGCAGCGTAGGTAGCGGTTCCTACAATGAGCAGTTCTTC.

The rearrangement joins TRBV4-2 to TRBJ1-6, with a possible D match to TRBD1 (5 bases). The CDR3 is 15 amino acids. The V end lost 1 base, the J end lost 8 bases, and 12 bases lay between the germline ends. CDR1 and CDR2 from the germline V gene are LGHNA and YNFKEQ. The CDR3 sequence is CASSQGQPKDSPLHF. The CDR3 DNA reads as TGTGCCAGCAGCCAAGGACAGCCGAAGGATTCACCCCTCCACTTT.

The chain recombines TRBV24-1 with TRBJ2-1; 12 bases map to TRBD2. The CDR3 runs 18 residues. J gave up 4 bases and V 2 bases, and 8 bases lay outside the gene matches. Looked up from germline, CDR1 is KGHDR and CDR2 is SFDVKD. The DNA for the CDR3 is TGTGCCACCAGTGATTCGCGAAGGACTAGCGGGACTTACAATGAGCAGTTCTTC. The encoded protein is CATSDSRRTSGTYNEQFF.